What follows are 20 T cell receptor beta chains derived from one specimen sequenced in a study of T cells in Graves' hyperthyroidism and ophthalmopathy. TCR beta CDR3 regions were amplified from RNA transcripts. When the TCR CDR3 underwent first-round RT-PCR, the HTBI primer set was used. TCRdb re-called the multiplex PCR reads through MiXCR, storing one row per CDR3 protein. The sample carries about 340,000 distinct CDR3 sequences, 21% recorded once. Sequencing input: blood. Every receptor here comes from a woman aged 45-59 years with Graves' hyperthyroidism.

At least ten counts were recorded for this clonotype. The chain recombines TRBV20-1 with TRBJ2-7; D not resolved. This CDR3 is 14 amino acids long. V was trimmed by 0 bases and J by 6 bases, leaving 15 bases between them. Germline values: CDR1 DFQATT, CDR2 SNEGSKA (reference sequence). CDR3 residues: CSARDGKGISEQYF. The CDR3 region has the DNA TGCAGTGCTAGAGATGGAAAGGGTATCTCCGAGCAGTACTTC.

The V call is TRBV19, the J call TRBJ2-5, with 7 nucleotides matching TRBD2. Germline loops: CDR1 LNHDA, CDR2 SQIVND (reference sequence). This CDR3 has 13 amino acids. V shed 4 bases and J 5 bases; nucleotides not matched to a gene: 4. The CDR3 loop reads CASSSGSSETQYF. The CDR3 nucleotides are TGTGCCAGTAGTAGCGGGAGCAGTGAGACCCAGTACTTC. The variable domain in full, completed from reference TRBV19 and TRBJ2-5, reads DGGITQSPKYLFRKEGQNVTLSCEQNLNHDAMYWYRQDPGQGLRLIYYSQIVNDFQKGDIAEGYSVSREKKESFPLTVTSAQKNPTAFYLCASSSGSSETQYFGPGTRLLVL.

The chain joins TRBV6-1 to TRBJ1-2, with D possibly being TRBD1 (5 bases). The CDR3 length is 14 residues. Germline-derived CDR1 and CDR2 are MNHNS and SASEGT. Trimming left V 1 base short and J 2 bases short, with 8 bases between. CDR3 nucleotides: TGTGCCAGCAGTGAAGTGGCAGGGAACTATGGCTACACCTTC. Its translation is CASSEVAGNYGYTF.

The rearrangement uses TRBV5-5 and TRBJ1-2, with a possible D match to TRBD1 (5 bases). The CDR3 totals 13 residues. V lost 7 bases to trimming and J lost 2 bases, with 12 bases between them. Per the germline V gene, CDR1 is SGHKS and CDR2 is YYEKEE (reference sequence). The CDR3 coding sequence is TGTGCCAGCGTAGGGACGGCAAACTATGGCTACACCTTC. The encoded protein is CASVGTANYGYTF.

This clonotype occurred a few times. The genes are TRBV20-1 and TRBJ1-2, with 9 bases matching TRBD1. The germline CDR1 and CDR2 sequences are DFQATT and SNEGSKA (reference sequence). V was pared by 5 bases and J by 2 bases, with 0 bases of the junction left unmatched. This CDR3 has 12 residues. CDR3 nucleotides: TGCAGTGCTGGACAGGGGAACTATGGCTACACCTTC. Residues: CSAGQGNYGYTF.

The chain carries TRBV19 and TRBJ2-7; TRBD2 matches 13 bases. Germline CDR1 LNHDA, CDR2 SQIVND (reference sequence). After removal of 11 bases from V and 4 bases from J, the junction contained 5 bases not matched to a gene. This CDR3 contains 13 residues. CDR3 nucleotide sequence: TGTGCCTCGGGACTAGCGGGAAAATACGAGCAGTACTTC. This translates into CASGLAGKYEQYF.

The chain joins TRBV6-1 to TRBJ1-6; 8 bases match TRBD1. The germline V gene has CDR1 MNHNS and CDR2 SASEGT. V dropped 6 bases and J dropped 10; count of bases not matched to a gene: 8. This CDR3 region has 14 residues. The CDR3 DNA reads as TGTGCCAGCAGCCTTGACAGGGGCGGATCACCCCTCCACTTT. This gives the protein CASSLDRGGSPLHF.

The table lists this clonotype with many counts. For the CDR3, the DNA is TGTGCCAGCAGTTTAGAGGCAGGACCTAGCACAGATACGCAGTATTTT. Translating gives CASSLEAGPSTDTQYF. The rearrangement uses TRBV12-3 or TRBV12-4 and TRBJ2-3; D remains unclear. The germline V and J ends were trimmed by 1 base and 0 bases, with 11 bases remaining between them. This CDR3 has 16 amino acids.

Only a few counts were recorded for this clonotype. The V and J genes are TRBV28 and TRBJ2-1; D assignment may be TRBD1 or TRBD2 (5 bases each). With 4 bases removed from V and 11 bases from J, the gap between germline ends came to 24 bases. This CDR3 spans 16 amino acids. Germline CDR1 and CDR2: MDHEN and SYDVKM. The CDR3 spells CASSSLSGASYDKQFF. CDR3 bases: TGTGCCAGCAGTTCCCTTTCCGGGGCATCCTACGATAAGCAGTTCTTC.

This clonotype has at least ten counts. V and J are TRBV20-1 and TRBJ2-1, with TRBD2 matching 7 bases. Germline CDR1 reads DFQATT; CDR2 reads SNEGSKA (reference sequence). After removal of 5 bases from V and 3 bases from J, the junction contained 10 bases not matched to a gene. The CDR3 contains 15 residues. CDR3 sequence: CSAEDGREFYNEQFF. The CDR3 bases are TGCAGTGCTGAAGATGGGCGGGAGTTCTACAATGAGCAGTTCTTC.

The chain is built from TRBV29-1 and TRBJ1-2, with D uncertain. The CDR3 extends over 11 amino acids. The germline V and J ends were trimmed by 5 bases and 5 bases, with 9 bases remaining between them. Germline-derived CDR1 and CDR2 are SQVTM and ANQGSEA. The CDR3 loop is CSVPRGYGYTF. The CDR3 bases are TGCAGCGTTCCCCGCGGGTATGGCTACACCTTC.

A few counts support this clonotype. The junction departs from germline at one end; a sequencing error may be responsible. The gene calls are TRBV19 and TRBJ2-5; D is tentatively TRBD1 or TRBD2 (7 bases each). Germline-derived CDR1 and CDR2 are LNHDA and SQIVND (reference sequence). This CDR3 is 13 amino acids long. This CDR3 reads CASSMSQGGTPHF. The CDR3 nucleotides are TGTGCCAGTAGTATGTCCCAGGGGGGGACTCCACACTTC.

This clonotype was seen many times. Written as DNA, the CDR3 is TGTGCCACCTCTCGGGACAGCTTACAAGAGACCCAGTACTTC. Translated: CATSRDSLQETQYF. This chain connects TRBV28 to TRBJ2-5; 7 nucleotides line up with TRBD1. The V gene end was trimmed by 10 bases and the J gene end by 2 bases; junction bases not matched to a gene: 10. The germline V gene has CDR1 MDHEN and CDR2 SYDVKM. This CDR3 region has 14 residues.

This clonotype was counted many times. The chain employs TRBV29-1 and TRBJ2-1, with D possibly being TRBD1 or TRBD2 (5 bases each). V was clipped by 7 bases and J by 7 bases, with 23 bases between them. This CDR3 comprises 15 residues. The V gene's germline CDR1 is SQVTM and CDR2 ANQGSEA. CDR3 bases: TGCAGCGGAGATAGAGGGGTTGGGGTCGGGAATGAGCAGTTCTTC. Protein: CSGDRGVGVGNEQFF.

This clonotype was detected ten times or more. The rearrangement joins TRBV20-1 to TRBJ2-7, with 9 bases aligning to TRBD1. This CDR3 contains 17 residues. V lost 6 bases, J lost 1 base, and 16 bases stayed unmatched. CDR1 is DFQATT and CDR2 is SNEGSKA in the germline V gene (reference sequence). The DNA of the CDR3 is TGCAGTGCCAACCGGGACAGGGTTCGATCTTTATCCTACGAGCAGTACTTC. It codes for CSANRDRVRSLSYEQYF.

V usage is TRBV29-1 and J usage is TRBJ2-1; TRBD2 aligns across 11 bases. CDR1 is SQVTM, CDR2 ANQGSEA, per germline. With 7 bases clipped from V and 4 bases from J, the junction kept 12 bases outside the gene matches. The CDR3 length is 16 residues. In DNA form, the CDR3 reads TGCAGCGCTACAATAGCGGGAGGGCAAGTTTACAATGAGCAGTTCTTC. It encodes CSATIAGGQVYNEQFF.

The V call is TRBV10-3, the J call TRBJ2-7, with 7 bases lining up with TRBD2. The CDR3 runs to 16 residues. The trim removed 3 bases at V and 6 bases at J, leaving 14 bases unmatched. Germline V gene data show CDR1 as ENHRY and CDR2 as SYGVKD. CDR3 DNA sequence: TGTGCCATCAGTGAAAGCCGTTCGGGGGGAGCGGGCGAGCAGTACTTC. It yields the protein CAISESRSGGAGEQYF.

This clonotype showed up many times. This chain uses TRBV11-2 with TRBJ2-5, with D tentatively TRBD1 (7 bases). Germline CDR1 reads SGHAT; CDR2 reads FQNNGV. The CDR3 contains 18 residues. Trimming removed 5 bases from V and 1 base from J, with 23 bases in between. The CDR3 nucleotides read TGTGCCAGCAGCCCATTTATTAGGACAGGAGGGAGCCAAGAGACCCAGTACTTC. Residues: CASSPFIRTGGSQETQYF.

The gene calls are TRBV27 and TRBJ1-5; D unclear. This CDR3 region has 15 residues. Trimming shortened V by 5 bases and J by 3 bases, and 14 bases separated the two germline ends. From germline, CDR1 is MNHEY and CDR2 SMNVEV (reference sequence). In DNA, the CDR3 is TGTGCCAGCAGTGGGAACCCCACACTCAATCAGCCCCAGCATTTT. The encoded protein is CASSGNPTLNQPQHF.

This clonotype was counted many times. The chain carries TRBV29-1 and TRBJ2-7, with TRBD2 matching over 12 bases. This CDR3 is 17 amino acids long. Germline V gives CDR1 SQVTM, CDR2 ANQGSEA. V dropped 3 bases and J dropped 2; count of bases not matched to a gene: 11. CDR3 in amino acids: CSVEGLSLAGGPYEQYF. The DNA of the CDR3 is TGCAGCGTTGAGGGTCTCTCACTAGCGGGGGGCCCCTACGAGCAGTACTTC.